The T cell receptor (beta chain) described here comes from a study of control samples from healthy donors and cancer patients. From germline, CDR1 is MDHEN and CDR2 SYDVKM. V gave up 3 bases and J gave up 4 bases, with 10 bases separating them. This CDR3 is 13 amino acids long. The method was immunoSEQ multiplex PCR; TCRdb's version includes in-frame clones alone and lacks a portion of them. The sample lists some 150,000 clones, about 93% occurring once. The clonotype originates from a man in his forties or fifties in good health. The sequenced material came from blood. The V gene is TRBV28, the J gene TRBJ2-7; no firm D call. CDR3 sequence reads: CASSFRQIYEQYF. The CDR3, as DNA: TGTGCCAGCAGTTTCCGGCAGATATACGAGCAGTACTTC.